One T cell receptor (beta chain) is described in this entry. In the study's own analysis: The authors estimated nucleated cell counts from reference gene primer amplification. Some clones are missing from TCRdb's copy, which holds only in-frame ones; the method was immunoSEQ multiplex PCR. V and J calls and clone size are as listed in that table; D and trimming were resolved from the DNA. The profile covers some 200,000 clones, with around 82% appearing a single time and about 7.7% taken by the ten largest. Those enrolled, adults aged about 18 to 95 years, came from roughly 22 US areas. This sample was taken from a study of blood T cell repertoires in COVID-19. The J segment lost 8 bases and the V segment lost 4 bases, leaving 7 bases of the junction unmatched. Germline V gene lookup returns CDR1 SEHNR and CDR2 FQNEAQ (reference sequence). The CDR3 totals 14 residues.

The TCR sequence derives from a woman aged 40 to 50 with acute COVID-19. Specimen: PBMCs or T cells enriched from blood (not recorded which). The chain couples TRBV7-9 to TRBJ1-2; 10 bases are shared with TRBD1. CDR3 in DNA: TGTGCCAGCAGCTCCGTAGGGACAGGGGAGGGCTACACCTTC. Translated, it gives CASSSVGTGEGYTF.